The 19 T cell receptor beta chains in this list originate from one sample, sequenced in a study of multiple sclerosis patients with progressive multifocal leukoencephalopathy. TCRdb's table, derived via immunoSEQ multiplex PCR, lists solely in-frame clones and lacks some. The sample lists 20,000 to 30,000 clones, 91% seen once, with over 2% in the top ten. The time point denotes: around eleven months of natalizumab therapy. This material consisted of PBMCs, taken from a patient treated with natalizumab. These receptors all come from a man between 25 and 39 years old with multiple sclerosis.

The sample holds one count of this clone. This chain joins TRBV6-1 and TRBJ2-5, with D hard to call. The CDR3 totals 15 residues. Germline assignment: CDR1 MNHNS and CDR2 SASEGT. V was cut by 2 bases and J by 3 bases, with 13 bases left in between. The CDR3 DNA is TGTGCCAGCAGTGAATGGACGGACCGAAAAGAGACCCAGTACTTC. It is translated as CASSEWTDRKETQYF.

The CDR3, as DNA: TGTGCCAGCAGCTGGGGGGACAGGGCTACGCAGTATTTT. Its translation: CASSWGDRATQYF. This chain connects TRBV5-5 to TRBJ2-3, with TRBD1 matching over 9 bases. Germline V gene lookup returns CDR1 SGHKS and CDR2 YYEKEE (reference sequence). The J segment lost 8 bases and the V segment lost 3 bases, leaving 4 bases of the junction unmatched. The CDR3 is made up of 13 amino acids. Combining the CDR3 with reference TRBV5-5 and TRBJ2-3 gives the whole variable domain DAGVTQSPTHLIKTRGQQVTLRCSPISGHKSVSWYQQVLGQGPQFIFQYYEKEERGRGNFPDRFSARQFPNYSSELNVNALLLGDSALYLCASSWGDRATQYFGPGTRLTVL.

The chain recombines TRBV6-1 with TRBJ2-3, with D maybe TRBD1 (5 bases). V lost 0 bases, J lost 6 bases, and 16 bases lay in between. The CDR3 loop spans 16 amino acids. In germline, CDR1 is MNHNS, CDR2 SASEGT. The CDR3 DNA reads as TGTGCCAGCAGTGAAGCCCTGGGGCAGGGTGCGGATACGCAGTATTTT. It codes for CASSEALGQGADTQYF.

The chain employs TRBV29-1 and TRBJ2-7; TRBD1 might be the D (6 bases). In germline, CDR1 is SQVTM, CDR2 ANQGSEA. Trimming took off 2 bases at V and 0 bases at J, with 8 bases between the two ends. This CDR3 contains 13 residues. The CDR3 is CSVETGHSYEQYF. The CDR3 DNA reads TGCAGCGTTGAAACGGGACACTCCTACGAGCAGTACTTC.

V is TRBV30 and J is TRBJ2-7; D unclear. V was cut by 2 bases and J by 6 bases, with 8 bases left in between. The CDR3 consists of 11 residues. The germline CDR1 and CDR2 sequences are GTSNPN and SVGIG (reference sequence). The CDR3 nucleotides are TGTGCCTGGAGTATCGCGTCCGAGCAGTACGTC. Translating gives CAWSIASEQYV.

The chain has TRBV7-2 and TRBJ1-1, with D tentatively TRBD1 (5 bases). Per the germline V gene, CDR1 is SGHTA and CDR2 is FQGNSA. This CDR3 comprises 12 residues. The V and J ends lost 5 bases and 6 bases respectively, with 10 bases between them. DNA of the CDR3: TGTGCCAGCAGCCCCAGGGTTGCTGAAGCTTTCTTT. It is translated as CASSPRVAEAFF.

This chain joins TRBV7-6 and TRBJ2-2, with 7 nucleotides matching TRBD2. The germline V gene encodes CDR1 SGHVS and CDR2 FNYEAQ. CDR3 size: 13 residues. With 4 bases clipped from V and 5 bases from J, the junction kept 1 base outside the gene matches. CDR3 in DNA: TGTGCCAGCAGCTCTAGCGGTACCGGGGAGCTGTTTTTT. Protein product: CASSSSGTGELFF.

The V call is TRBV5-6, the J call TRBJ1-2; D call uncertain. The germline gives CDR1 SGHDT, CDR2 YYEEEE. The CDR3 totals 14 residues. V lost 0 bases, J lost 7 bases, and 13 bases lay in between. As DNA, the CDR3 is TGTGCCAGCAGCTTGGCAGCTGGTGCTGGTGGCTACACCTTC. Protein sequence: CASSLAAGAGGYTF. Together with reference TRBV5-6 and TRBJ1-2, the CDR3 gives the full variable domain: DAGVTQSPTHLIKTRGQQVTLRCSPKSGHDTVSWYQQALGQGPQFIFQYYEEEERQRGNFPDRFSGHQFPNYSSELNVNALLLGDSALYLCASSLAAGAGGYTFGSGTRLTVV.

This chain uses TRBV13 with TRBJ2-1; 8 nucleotides agree with TRBD2. CDR3 length equals 14 residues. J was trimmed by 9 bases and V by 1 base; bases with no gene match: 5. CDR1 and CDR2 from the germline V gene are PRHDT and FYEKMQ (reference sequence). CDR3 residues: CASSLVGSGTEQFF. CDR3 in DNA: TGTGCCAGCAGCTTAGTAGGTAGCGGGACTGAGCAGTTCTTC.

This chain links TRBV7-9 with TRBJ1-3; a possible D gene is TRBD1 (5 bases). Looked up from germline, CDR1 is SEHNR and CDR2 is FQNEAQ (reference sequence). This CDR3 spans 18 amino acids. V was shortened by 5 bases and J by 0 bases, with 20 bases between the two germline ends. CDR3: CASSPRGAGPSSGNTIYF. In DNA, the CDR3 is TGTGCCAGCAGCCCACGGGGAGCGGGGCCCTCCTCTGGAAACACCATATATTTT. The variable domain in full, completed from reference TRBV7-9 and TRBJ1-3, reads DTGVSQNPRHKITKRGQNVTFRCDPISEHNRLYWYRQTLGQGPEFLTYFQNEAQLEKSRLLSDRFSAERPKGSFSTLEIQRTEQGDSAMYLCASSPRGAGPSSGNTIYFGEGSWLTVV.

The chain couples TRBV7-3 to TRBJ2-3; D is unresolved. In germline, CDR1 is SGHTA, CDR2 FQGTGA. The CDR3 extends over 13 amino acids. Deletions cut 5 bases from V and 6 bases from J, with 12 bases between. CDR3 DNA sequence: TGTGCCAGCAGCCGGAGATACGTGGATACGCAGTATTTT. This encodes CASSRRYVDTQYF.

In this sample, this clone turned up once. The CDR3 loop reads CASSQFWTSSDEQFF. CDR3 sequence (DNA): TGCGCCAGCAGCCAATTTTGGACTAGCTCGGATGAGCAGTTCTTC. The chain employs TRBV4-3 and TRBJ2-1; 8 nucleotides match TRBD2. Germline CDR1 LGHNA, CDR2 YSLEER. The CDR3 consists of 15 residues. J lost 8 bases, V lost 2 bases, and 8 bases had no gene match.

The chain uses TRBV7-2 and TRBJ1-3, with D possibly being TRBD1 (5 bases). Looked up from germline, CDR1 is SGHTA and CDR2 is FQGNSA. The CDR3 is made up of 15 amino acids. The ends were cut back, 0 bases at V and 2 bases at J, with 8 bases in the middle. The CDR3 DNA follows: TGTGCCAGCAGCTTAGCTTGGGGCCCTGGAAACACCATATATTTT. As protein: CASSLAWGPGNTIYF.

This clone was detected only a few times. V gene TRBV2 combines with J gene TRBJ1-1; D unclear. Trimming pared 9 bases from V and 4 bases from J, leaving 9 bases between. The germline V gene encodes CDR1 SNHLY and CDR2 FYNNEI. The CDR3 has 11 amino acids. CDR3 DNA: TGTGCCAGGGAAGCTGGCACTGAAGCTTTCTTT. Its translation: CAREAGTEAFF.

This chain links TRBV5-1 with TRBJ2-7, with TRBD1 matching over 9 bases. This CDR3 has 18 residues. With V trimmed by 3 bases and J by 3 bases, 16 bases remained unmatched. Germline values: CDR1 SGHRS, CDR2 YFSETQ. CDR3 sequence: CASSYTGGSGLVSYEQYF. In nucleotides, the CDR3 is TGCGCCAGCAGCTATACAGGGGGCTCCGGACTAGTCAGCTACGAGCAGTACTTC.

The rearrangement joins TRBV5-4 to TRBJ2-1; D remains unclear. Germline lookup yields CDR1 SGHNT and CDR2 YYREEE (reference sequence). The germline V and J ends were trimmed by 3 bases and 4 bases, with 14 bases remaining between them. The CDR3 runs to 15 residues. CDR3 nucleotide sequence: TGTGCCAGCAGCTCCTCCGGTGACCGTTACAATGAGCAGTTCTTC. This gives the protein CASSSSGDRYNEQFF.

V is TRBV2 and J is TRBJ1-4, with 12 bases matching TRBD1. V was clipped by 7 bases and J by 5 bases; unmatched bases: 5. CDR3 size: 15 residues. The germline V gene has CDR1 SNHLY and CDR2 FYNNEI. CDR3 sequence (DNA): TGTGCCAGCACGGGACAGGGGGCGGAGAATGAAAAACTGTTTTTT. Protein sequence: CASTGQGAENEKLFF.

The chain links TRBV10-2 to TRBJ2-7; 14 bases line up with TRBD2. Germline V gene sequence: CDR1 WSHSY, CDR2 SAAADI. J gave up 4 bases and V 2 bases, and 7 bases lay outside the gene matches. This CDR3 is built from 17 residues. DNA of the CDR3: TGCGCCAGCAGTGAGCCCAGGACTAGCGGGAGGCTATACGAGCAGTACGTC. Protein sequence: CASSEPRTSGRLYEQYV.

This chain links TRBV29-1 with TRBJ1-5; possibly TRBD1 for D (6 bases). CDR3 length: 13 residues. Germline V gives CDR1 SQVTM, CDR2 ANQGSEA. CDR3 sequence: CKVGGSGNQPQHF. The CDR3 nucleotides read TGCAAGGTAGGGGGGTCTGGCAATCAGCCCCAGCATTTT.